This T cell receptor (beta chain) came from a study of T-cell reconstitution after alpha-beta-depleted transplantation in children. Overall study results and limits: Surviving recipient cells, namely T cells and thymic progenitors, were the source of high day-60 TCRbeta diversity in some patients. T-cell numbers and diversity one year post-transplant derived largely from freshly generated T cells. It was reported that alpha-beta T cells came from several hundred expanded graft clones (about two months after transplant).

Researchers prepared the TCRbeta library using unique molecular identifiers, the study reports. TCRdb ran MiXCR on the PCR reads and lists one entry per CDR3 protein. Of some 440,000 distinct CDR3 sequences listed, roughly 17% are singletons. Regarding this clonotype: Its antigen is not known.

The V gene's germline CDR1 is SNHLY and CDR2 FYNNEI. The CDR3 is made up of 14 amino acids. V was cut by 10 bases and J by 6 bases, with 18 bases left in between. The V and J genes are TRBV2 and TRBJ2-2, with a possible D match to TRBD2 (6 bases). This receptor was obtained from a boy younger than two who had a stem cell transplant for Wiskott-Aldrich syndrome, so the T cells may come from the graft donor. The sample consisted of PBMCs, mostly from graft donor cells, taken 360 days after TCRalphabeta/CD19-depleted stem cell transplant. CDR3 amino acids: CATGAQTTPGELFF. The DNA for the CDR3 is TGTGCCACGGGAGCCCAAACAACCCCCGGGGAGCTGTTTTTT.